Shown below are 5 T cell receptor beta chains from a single sample sequenced in a study of shared clonotypes between healthy human individuals. Profiling relied on immunoSEQ multiplex PCR, and the TCRdb table lists in-frame clones only, not all of them. The table lists approximately 95,000 clones, roughly two thirds of them singletons. Input material: memory CD8+ T cells sorted from blood. This sample's subset: CD45RO+ cells pooled with CCR7-negative TemRA cells. The receptors come from a man aged 25 to 40 in good health.

The CDR3, as DNA: TGTGCCAGCAGCGCCGGGGTAGCGGGCAATGAGCAGTTCTTC. Translating it yields CASSAGVAGNEQFF. The chain recombines TRBV7-3 with TRBJ2-1, with 7 bases aligning to TRBD2. Germline CDR1 is SGHTA and CDR2 is FQGTGA. This CDR3 has 14 amino acids. With 5 bases clipped from V and 6 bases from J, the junction kept 7 bases outside the gene matches.

This clone was detected only a few times. The chain carries TRBV5-8 and TRBJ2-1, with 7 nucleotides matching TRBD2. Losses at the gene ends were 1 base for V and 4 bases for J; bases not matched to a gene: 2. This CDR3 has 14 amino acids. Germline V gene sequence: CDR1 SGHTS, CDR2 YDEGEE. The CDR3 DNA sequence: TGTGCCAGCAGCTTGCCAGCGGGGTACAATGAGCAGTTCTTC. Its translation: CASSLPAGYNEQFF.

This clone has only one observation. The chain carries TRBV29-1 and TRBJ2-3; TRBD2 matches at 14 bases. V dropped 3 bases and J dropped 5; count of bases not matched to a gene: 4. The V gene's germline CDR1 is SQVTM and CDR2 ANQGSEA. The CDR3 contains 15 residues. This chain's CDR3 is CSVEGLAGDKDTQYF. In nucleotides, the CDR3 is TGCAGCGTTGAGGGACTAGCGGGAGACAAAGATACGCAGTATTTT.

This sequence joins TRBV4-2 and TRBJ2-2; D gene unclear. This CDR3 has 14 amino acids. Deletions cut 4 bases from V and 6 bases from J, with 12 bases between. Germline values: CDR1 LGHNA, CDR2 YNFKEQ. CDR3 DNA: TGTGCCAGCAGCCTCGTCGGGTTGTCCGGGGAGCTGTTTTTT. Protein sequence: CASSLVGLSGELFF.

V gene TRBV25-1 combines with J gene TRBJ1-3; perhaps TRBD1 as D (6 bases). Deletions cut 4 bases from V and 4 bases from J, with 17 bases between. The germline V gene has CDR1 MGHDK and CDR2 SYGVNS. The CDR3 is 16 amino acids. The DNA for the CDR3 is TGTGCCAGCAGTGGGAGGACAGAAGCTCTGGGAAACACCATATATTTT. It codes for CASSGRTEALGNTIYF.